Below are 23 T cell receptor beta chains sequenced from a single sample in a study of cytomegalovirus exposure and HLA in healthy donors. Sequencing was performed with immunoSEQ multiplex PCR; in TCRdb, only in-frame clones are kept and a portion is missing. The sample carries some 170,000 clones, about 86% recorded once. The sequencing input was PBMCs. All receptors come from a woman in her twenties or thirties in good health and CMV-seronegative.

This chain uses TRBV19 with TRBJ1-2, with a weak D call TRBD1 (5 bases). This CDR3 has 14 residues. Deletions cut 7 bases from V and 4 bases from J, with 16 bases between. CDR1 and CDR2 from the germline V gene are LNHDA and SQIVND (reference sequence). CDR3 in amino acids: CASTGTEVRYGYTF. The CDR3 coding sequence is TGTGCCAGTACCGGGACGGAGGTCCGCTATGGCTACACCTTC.

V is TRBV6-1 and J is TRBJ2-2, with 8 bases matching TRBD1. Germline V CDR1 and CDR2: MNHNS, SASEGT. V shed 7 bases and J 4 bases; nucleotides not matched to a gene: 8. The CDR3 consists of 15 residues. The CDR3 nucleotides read TGTGCCAGCATAACAGGGGGTTTGGGCACCGGGGAGCTGTTTTTT. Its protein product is CASITGGLGTGELFF.

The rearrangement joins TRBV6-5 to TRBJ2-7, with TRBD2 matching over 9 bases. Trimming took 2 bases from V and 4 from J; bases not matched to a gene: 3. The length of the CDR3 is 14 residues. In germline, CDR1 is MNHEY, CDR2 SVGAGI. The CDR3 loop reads CASSYSGRFYEQYF. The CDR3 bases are TGTGCCAGCAGTTACAGCGGGAGGTTTTACGAGCAGTACTTC.

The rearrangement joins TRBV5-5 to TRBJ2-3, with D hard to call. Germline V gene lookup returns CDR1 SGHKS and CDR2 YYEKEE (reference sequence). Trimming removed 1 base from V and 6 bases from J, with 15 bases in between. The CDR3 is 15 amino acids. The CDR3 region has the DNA TGTGCCAGCAGCTTGTTATCCACGCCTGGGGATACGCAGTATTTT. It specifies CASSLLSTPGDTQYF.

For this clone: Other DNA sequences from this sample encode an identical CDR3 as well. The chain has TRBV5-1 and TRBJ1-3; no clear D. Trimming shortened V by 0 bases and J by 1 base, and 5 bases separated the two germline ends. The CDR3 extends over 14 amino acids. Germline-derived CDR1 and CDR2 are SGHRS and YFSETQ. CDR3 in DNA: TGCGCCAGCAGCTTGGCCGGGTCTGGAAACACCATATATTTT. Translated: CASSLAGSGNTIYF.

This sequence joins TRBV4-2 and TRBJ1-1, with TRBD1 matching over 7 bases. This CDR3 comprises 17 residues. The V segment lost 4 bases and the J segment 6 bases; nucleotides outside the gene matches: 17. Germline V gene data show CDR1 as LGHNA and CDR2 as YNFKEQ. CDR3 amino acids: CASSPFGTAAVRAEAFF. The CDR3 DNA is TGTGCCAGCAGCCCCTTTGGGACAGCCGCCGTCCGTGCTGAAGCTTTCTTT.

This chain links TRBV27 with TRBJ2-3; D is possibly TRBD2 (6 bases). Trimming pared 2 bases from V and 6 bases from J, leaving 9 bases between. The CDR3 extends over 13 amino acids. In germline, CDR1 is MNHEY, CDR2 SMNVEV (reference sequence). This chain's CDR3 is CASSLGGWDTQYF. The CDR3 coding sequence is TGTGCCAGCAGTTTAGGGGGGTGGGATACGCAGTATTTT.

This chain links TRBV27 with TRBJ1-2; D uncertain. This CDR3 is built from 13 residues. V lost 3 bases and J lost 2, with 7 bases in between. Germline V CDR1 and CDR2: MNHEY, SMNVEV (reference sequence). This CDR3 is CASSFSRNYGYTF. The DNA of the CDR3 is TGTGCCAGCAGTTTTAGCAGAAACTATGGCTACACCTTC.

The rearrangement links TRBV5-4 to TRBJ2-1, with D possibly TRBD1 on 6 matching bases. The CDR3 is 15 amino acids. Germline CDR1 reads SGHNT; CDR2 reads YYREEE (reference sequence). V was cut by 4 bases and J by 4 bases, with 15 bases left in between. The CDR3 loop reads CASSIPAGDYNEQFF. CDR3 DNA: TGTGCCAGCAGCATACCAGCAGGGGATTACAATGAGCAGTTCTTC.

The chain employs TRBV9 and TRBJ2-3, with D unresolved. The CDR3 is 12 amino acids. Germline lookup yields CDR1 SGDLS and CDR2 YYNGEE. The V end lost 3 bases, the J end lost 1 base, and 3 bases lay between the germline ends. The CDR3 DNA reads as TGTGCCAGCAGCGGCGGCACAGATACGCAGTATTTT. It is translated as CASSGGTDTQYF.

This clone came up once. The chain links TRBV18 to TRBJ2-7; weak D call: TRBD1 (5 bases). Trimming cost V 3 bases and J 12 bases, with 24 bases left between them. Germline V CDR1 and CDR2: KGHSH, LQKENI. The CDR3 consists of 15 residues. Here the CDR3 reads CASSPFQGESKLAYF. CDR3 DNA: TGTGCCAGCTCACCGTTCCAGGGTGAGAGCAAATTGGCGTACTTC.

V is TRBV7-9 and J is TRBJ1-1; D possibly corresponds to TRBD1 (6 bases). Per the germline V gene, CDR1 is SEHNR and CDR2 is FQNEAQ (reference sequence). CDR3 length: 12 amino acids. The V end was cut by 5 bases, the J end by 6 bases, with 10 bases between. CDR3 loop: CASSQGHSEAFF. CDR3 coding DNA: TGTGCCAGCAGCCAGGGACATTCTGAAGCTTTCTTT.

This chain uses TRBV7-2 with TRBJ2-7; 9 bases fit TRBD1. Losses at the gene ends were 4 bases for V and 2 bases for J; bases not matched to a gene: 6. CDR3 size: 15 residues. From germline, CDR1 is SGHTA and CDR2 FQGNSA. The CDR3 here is CASSSWDRVPYEQYF. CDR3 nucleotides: TGTGCCAGCAGCTCGTGGGACAGGGTCCCCTACGAGCAGTACTTC.

The CDR3 DNA is TGCAGTGCTAGGCGGGGCTACGAGCAGTACTTC. Translated, it gives CSARRGYEQYF. This chain connects TRBV20-1 to TRBJ2-7, with D perhaps matching TRBD2 (6 bases). Germline V CDR1 and CDR2: DFQATT, SNEGSKA (reference sequence). CDR3 length: 11 amino acids. V dropped 3 bases and J dropped 3 bases, with 6 bases sitting between them.

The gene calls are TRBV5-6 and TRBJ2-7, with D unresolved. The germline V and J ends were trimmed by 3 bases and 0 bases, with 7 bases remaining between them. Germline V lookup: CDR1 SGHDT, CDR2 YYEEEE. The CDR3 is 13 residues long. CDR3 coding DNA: TGTGCCAGCAGCTCTCAAGACTCCTACGAGCAGTACTTC. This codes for CASSSQDSYEQYF.

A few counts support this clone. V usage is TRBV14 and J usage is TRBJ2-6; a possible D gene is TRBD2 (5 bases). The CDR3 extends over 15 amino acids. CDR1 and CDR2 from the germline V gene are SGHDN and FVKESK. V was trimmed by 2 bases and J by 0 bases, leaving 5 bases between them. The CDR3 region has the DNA TGTGCCAGCAGCCAAACTAGCTCTGGGGCCAACGTCCTGACTTTC. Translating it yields CASSQTSSGANVLTF.

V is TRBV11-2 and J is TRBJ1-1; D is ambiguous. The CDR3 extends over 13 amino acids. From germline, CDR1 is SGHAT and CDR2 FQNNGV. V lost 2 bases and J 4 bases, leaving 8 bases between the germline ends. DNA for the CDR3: TGTGCCAGCAGCTTACCAAGCCCCACTGAAGCTTTCTTT. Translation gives CASSLPSPTEAFF.

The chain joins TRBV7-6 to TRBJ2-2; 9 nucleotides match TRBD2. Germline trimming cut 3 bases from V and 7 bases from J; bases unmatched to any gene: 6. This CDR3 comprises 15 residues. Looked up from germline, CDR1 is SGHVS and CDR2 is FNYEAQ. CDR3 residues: CASSFAGGPDGELFF. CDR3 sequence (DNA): TGTGCCAGCAGCTTCGCGGGAGGGCCCGACGGGGAGCTGTTTTTT.

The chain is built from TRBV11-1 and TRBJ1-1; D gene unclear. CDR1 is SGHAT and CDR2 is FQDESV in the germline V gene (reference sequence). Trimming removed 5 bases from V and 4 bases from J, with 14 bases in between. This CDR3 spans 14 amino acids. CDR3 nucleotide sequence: TGTGCCAGCAGCAATATGAACTGGCGCACTGAAGCTTTCTTT. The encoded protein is CASSNMNWRTEAFF.

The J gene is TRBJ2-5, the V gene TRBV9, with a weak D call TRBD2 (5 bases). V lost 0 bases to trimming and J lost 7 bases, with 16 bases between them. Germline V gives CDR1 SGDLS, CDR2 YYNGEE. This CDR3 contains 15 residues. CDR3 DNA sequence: TGTGCCAGCAGCGTAGTAAAGAGGTCCGGGGTGACCCAGTACTTC. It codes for CASSVVKRSGVTQYF.

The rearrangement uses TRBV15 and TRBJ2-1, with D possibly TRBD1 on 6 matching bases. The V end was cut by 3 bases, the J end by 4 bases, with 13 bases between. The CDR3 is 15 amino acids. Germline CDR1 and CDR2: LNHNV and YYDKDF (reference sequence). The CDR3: CATSRARGGYNEQFF. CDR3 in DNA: TGTGCCACCAGCAGGGCCAGGGGCGGTTACAATGAGCAGTTCTTC.

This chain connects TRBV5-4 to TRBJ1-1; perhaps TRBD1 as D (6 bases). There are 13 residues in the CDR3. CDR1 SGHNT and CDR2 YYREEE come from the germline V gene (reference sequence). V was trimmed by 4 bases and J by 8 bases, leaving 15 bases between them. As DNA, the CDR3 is TGTGCCAGCAGCGGTGGACAGCTACGAGAAGCTTTCTTT. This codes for CASSGGQLREAFF.

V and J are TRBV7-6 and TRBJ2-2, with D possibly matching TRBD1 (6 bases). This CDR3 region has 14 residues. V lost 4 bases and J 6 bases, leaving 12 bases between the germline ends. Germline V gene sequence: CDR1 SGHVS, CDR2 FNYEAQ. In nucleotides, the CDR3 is TGTGCCAGCAGCTCGTACAGGGTCTCCGGGGAGCTGTTTTTT. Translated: CASSSYRVSGELFF. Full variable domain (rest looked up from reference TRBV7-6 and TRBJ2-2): GAGVSQSPRYKVTKRGQDVALRCDPISGHVSLYWYRQALGQGPEFLTYFNYEAQQDKSGLPNDRFSAERPEGSISTLTIQRTEQRDSAMYRCASSSYRVSGELFFGEGSRLTVL.